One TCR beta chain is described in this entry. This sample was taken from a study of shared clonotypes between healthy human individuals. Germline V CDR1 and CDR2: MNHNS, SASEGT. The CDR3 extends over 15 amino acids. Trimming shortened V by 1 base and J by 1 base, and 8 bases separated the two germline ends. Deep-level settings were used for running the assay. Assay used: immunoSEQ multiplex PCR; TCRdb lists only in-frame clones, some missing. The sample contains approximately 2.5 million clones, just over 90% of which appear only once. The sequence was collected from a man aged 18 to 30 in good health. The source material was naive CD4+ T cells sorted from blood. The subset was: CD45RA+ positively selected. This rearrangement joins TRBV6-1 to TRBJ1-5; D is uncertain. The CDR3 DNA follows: TGTGCCAGCAGTGAAGAATTTTGGAGCAATCAGCCCCAGCATTTT. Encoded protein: CASSEEFWSNQPQHF.